This T cell receptor beta chain comes out of a study of tumor-infiltrating lymphocytes in primary liver carcinoma. Study context: The number of productive TCRbeta reads per sample ranged from roughly 3.5 to 7.13 million and was similar across tissue types.

The tissue used was unsorted bulk material of roughly 17-31 mg. RNA and DNA were co-extracted from it with the AllPrep DNA/RNA mini kit. About this clonotype: Antigen specificity is unknown. This clone may be a read error of a much larger clone one base away.

In germline, CDR1 is SEHNR, CDR2 FQNEAQ (reference sequence). CDR3 length: 15 residues. V dropped 7 bases and J dropped 0; count of bases not matched to a gene: 6. Findings and limits, study-wide: When set against blood, tumors had a significantly higher top-250-clone fraction (p = 0.039).

TCR beta cDNA came from about 0.55 ug total RNA, primed with a constant-region primer. Modified slightly, ARM-PCR produced TCR beta libraries over three nested multiplex PCR rounds. PCR rounds one and two used TRBV1-TRBV30 forward primers with a C-beta reverse primer for roughly 9 cycles each. TCRdb independently ran MiXCR on the multiplex PCR reads; one entry per CDR3 protein. The repertoire has roughly 100,000 distinct CDR3 sequences, 55% to 75% of them found once; the top ten carry 9.5% to 10%. This chain connects TRBV7-9 to TRBJ2-7; 10 nucleotides agree with TRBD1. Source material: liver tumor tissue from sampling region 5. The subset denotes: tumor region T5, tumor centre. The clonotype was recovered from a woman aged 60-75 years with primary liver carcinoma and hepatitis B virus infection. The DNA of the CDR3 is TGTGCCAGCAACCGGACAGGGGGAACCTCCTACGAGCAGTACTTC. It encodes CASNRTGGTSYEQYF.